This T cell receptor (beta chain) was identified in a study of CD8+ T cells in alopecia areata. As regards this clone: What it binds is not known.

The treatment here: oral pan-JAK inhibitor, 5-10 mg twice daily. General study findings and limits: Scalp sample data also include resident alphabeta T cells from normal skin.

The V segment lost 6 bases and the J segment 5 bases; nucleotides outside the gene matches: 9. Germline CDR1 reads SQVTM; CDR2 reads ANQGSEA. There are 14 residues in the CDR3. Isolated RNA was reverse transcribed into cDNA used as the sequencing template. Generated by immunoSEQ multiplex PCR, the TCRdb table keeps only in-frame clones and is missing some. The data hold about 160,000 clones, with approximately 57% observed a single time. V and J are TRBV29-1 and TRBJ2-1; 8 bases fit TRBD2. Material: CD4+ T cells sorted from blood, obtained at week 24, from a patient treated with tofacitinib. The sequence was collected from a human donor with alopecia areata. The CDR3 DNA reads as TGCAGCGTATCCGGGGGGGCAAGTAACAATGAGCAGTTCTTC. This encodes CSVSGGASNNEQFF.